This T cell receptor beta chain was recovered during a study of cytomegalovirus exposure and HLA in healthy donors. V was pared by 2 bases and J by 7 bases, with 16 bases of the junction left unmatched. The CDR3 is made up of 17 amino acids. Looked up from germline, CDR1 is SQVTM and CDR2 is ANQGSEA. This clone has only one observation. PCR employed 60 Vbeta and 13 Jbeta primers. Clones were read by immunoSEQ multiplex PCR, and TCRdb kept only the in-frame ones, dropping some. The table lists about 160,000 clones, about four fifths of them singletons. The receptor's source is a woman in her forties or fifties in good health and CMV-seronegative. This chain links TRBV29-1 with TRBJ1-1, with 10 nucleotides matching TRBD1. Sequencing was carried out using PBMCs. The CDR3 DNA sequence: TGCAGCGTTGAAAAGGCTAGGGACAGGGGAGTAGCTATTGAAGCTTTCTTT. Amino acid sequence: CSVEKARDRGVAIEAFF.